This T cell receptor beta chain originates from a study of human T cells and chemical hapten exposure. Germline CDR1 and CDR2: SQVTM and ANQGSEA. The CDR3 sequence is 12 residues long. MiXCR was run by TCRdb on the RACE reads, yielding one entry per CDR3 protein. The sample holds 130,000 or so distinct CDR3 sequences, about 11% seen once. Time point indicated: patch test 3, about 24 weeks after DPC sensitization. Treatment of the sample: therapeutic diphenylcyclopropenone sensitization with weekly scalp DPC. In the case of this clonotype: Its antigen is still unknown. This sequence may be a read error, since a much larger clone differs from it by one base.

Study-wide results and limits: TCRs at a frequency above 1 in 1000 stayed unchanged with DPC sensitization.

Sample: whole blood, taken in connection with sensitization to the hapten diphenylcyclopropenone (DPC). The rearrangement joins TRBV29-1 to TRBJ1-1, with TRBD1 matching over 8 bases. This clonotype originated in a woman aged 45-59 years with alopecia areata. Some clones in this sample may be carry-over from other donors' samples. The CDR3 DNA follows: TGCAGCGTTGGGACAGGGTTCACTGGAGCTTTCTTT. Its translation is CSVGTGFTGAFF. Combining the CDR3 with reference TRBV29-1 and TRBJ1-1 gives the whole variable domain SAVISQKPSRDICQRGTSLTIQCQVDSQVTMMFWYRQQPGQSLTLIATANQGSEATYESGFVIDKFPISRPNLTFSTLTVSNMSPEDSSIYLCSVGTGFTGAFFGQGTRLTVV.